Listed here are 31 T cell receptor beta chains from one sample, sequenced in a study of human T cells and chemical hapten exposure. Documented time point: pre-sensitization, week 0. The treatment denotes: therapeutic diphenylcyclopropenone sensitization with weekly scalp DPC. TCRdb passed the RACE reads through MiXCR, listing each CDR3 protein once. The sample yields tens of thousands of distinct CDR3 sequences, 11% seen once. Material: whole blood, obtained in connection with sensitization to the hapten diphenylcyclopropenone (DPC). The receptors were gathered from a woman between 45 and 60 years old with alopecia areata. Some clones in this sample may be carry-over from other donors' samples.

This clonotype was recorded at least ten times. V gene TRBV14 combines with J gene TRBJ2-3, with D tentatively TRBD1 or TRBD2 (5 bases each). Germline assignment: CDR1 SGHDN and CDR2 FVKESK. V was trimmed by 0 bases and J by 2 bases, leaving 18 bases between them. The CDR3 runs to 18 residues. In nucleotides, the CDR3 is TGTGCCAGCAGCCAAGAGGGGGTTCGGCAGAGCCTCACAGATACGCAGTATTTT. Its protein product is CASSQEGVRQSLTDTQYF.

There are many counts of this clonotype. The chain uses TRBV30 and TRBJ1-1; D not resolved. The CDR3 contains 14 residues. Trimming left V 3 bases short and J 5 bases short, with 16 bases between. The germline V gene encodes CDR1 GTSNPN and CDR2 SVGIG (reference sequence). CDR3 sequence (DNA): TGTGCCTGGAGGCGGGTAGCGCCAGTGACTGAAGCTTTCTTT. Residues: CAWRRVAPVTEAFF.

This chain uses TRBV9 with TRBJ2-1; D call uncertain. This CDR3 spans 14 amino acids. CDR1 and CDR2 from the germline V gene are SGDLS and YYNGEE. V was cut by 0 bases and J by 7 bases, with 11 bases left in between. For the CDR3, the DNA is TGTGCCAGCAGCGTAGCGTGGAATGGTAATGAGCAGTTCTTC. It encodes CASSVAWNGNEQFF.

This clonotype turned up a few times. The chain has TRBV11-2 and TRBJ1-2, with D possibly matching TRBD1 (6 bases). Germline loops: CDR1 SGHAT, CDR2 FQNNGV. V was cut by 5 bases and J by 4 bases, with 11 bases left in between. CDR3 length: 13 amino acids. CDR3 loop: CASSPDSSYGYTF. The CDR3 DNA reads TGTGCCAGCAGCCCGGACAGTTCCTATGGCTACACCTTC.

This clonotype turned up a few times. The chain links TRBV10-3 to TRBJ2-7, with D perhaps matching TRBD2 (5 bases). The V gene lost 6 bases and the J gene lost 2 bases, with 11 bases spanning the gap. Germline CDR1 ENHRY, CDR2 SYGVKD. CDR3 size: 13 residues. The CDR3 sequence: CAIRRAGTYEQYF. The CDR3 DNA reads TGTGCCATCAGGCGGGCAGGAACCTACGAGCAGTACTTC.

This clonotype came up many times. The chain joins TRBV29-1 to TRBJ1-1, with D maybe TRBD1 (6 bases). Germline CDR1 SQVTM, CDR2 ANQGSEA. The CDR3 has 14 residues. The germline V and J ends were trimmed by 3 bases and 4 bases, with 15 bases remaining between them. The CDR3 spells CSVDRGAVGTEAFF. DNA for the CDR3: TGCAGCGTTGATCGGGGGGCAGTAGGCACTGAAGCTTTCTTT. The whole variable domain, remainder taken from reference TRBV29-1 and TRBJ1-1, is SAVISQKPSRDICQRGTSLTIQCQVDSQVTMMFWYRQQPGQSLTLIATANQGSEATYESGFVIDKFPISRPNLTFSTLTVSNMSPEDSSIYLCSVDRGAVGTEAFFGQGTRLTVV.

This clonotype was observed many times. The chain joins TRBV28 to TRBJ2-5; TRBD1 aligns across 8 bases. There are 13 residues in the CDR3. Germline V gene sequence: CDR1 MDHEN, CDR2 SYDVKM. J was trimmed by 3 bases and V by 6 bases; bases with no gene match: 3. The CDR3 here is CASRAGGEETQYF. CDR3 nucleotides: TGTGCCAGCAGGGCAGGGGGCGAAGAGACCCAGTACTTC.

V and J are TRBV28 and TRBJ2-1; D gene uncertain. V was clipped by 7 bases and J by 0 bases, with 13 bases between them. CDR1 and CDR2 (germline): MDHEN, SYDVKM. The CDR3 totals 15 residues. In nucleotides, the CDR3 is TGTGCCAGCACCACGGCGACCCCCTCCTACAATGAGCAGTTCTTC. Protein: CASTTATPSYNEQFF.

This clonotype appeared many times. The chain uses TRBV7-9 and TRBJ2-1; perhaps D is TRBD1 or TRBD2 (5 bases each). Per germline, CDR1 SEHNR and CDR2 FQNEAQ (reference sequence). The length of the CDR3 is 15 residues. The ends were cut back, 5 bases at V and 9 bases at J, with 20 bases in the middle. Here the CDR3 reads CASSIAGAQRGEQFF. The CDR3 nucleotides are TGTGCCAGCAGCATTGCCGGGGCCCAGCGCGGTGAGCAGTTCTTC.

J is TRBJ2-4 and V is TRBV18; TRBD1 is a possible D gene (5 bases). The V gene's germline CDR1 is KGHSH and CDR2 LQKENI. The CDR3 sequence is 15 residues long. Between the trimmed V and J ends, which lost 4 bases and 0 bases, there was a span of 10 bases. CDR3 region: CASSLGQKAKNIQYF. CDR3 bases: TGTGCCAGCTCACTGGGGCAGAAAGCCAAAAACATTCAGTACTTC.

This clonotype was recorded at least ten times. The CDR3 DNA sequence: TGTGCCAGCAGTTTTGGACTTCAGTTTCAGCCCCAGCATTTT. It yields the protein CASSFGLQFQPQHF. This sequence joins TRBV12-3 or TRBV12-4 and TRBJ1-5; D gene ambiguous. Trimming took 3 bases from V and 6 from J, leaving 12 bases between them. This CDR3 has 14 amino acids.

This clonotype was seen more than once but under ten times. The rearrangement links TRBV12-2 to TRBJ1-5; the table's D gene call, TRBD1, was not cross checked with the DNA. TRBV12-2 is annotated as a pseudogene. This CDR3 comprises 13 residues. The CDR3 spells CASLRVGIQPQHF. For the CDR3, the DNA is TGTGCAAGTCTCAGGGTTGGGATCCAGCCCCAGCATTTT.

This clonotype was seen many times. V is TRBV20-1 and J is TRBJ2-1, with 11 bases that match TRBD2. Germline loops: CDR1 DFQATT, CDR2 SNEGSKA (reference sequence). The CDR3 spans 16 residues. V lost 5 bases and J lost 5; bases outside the gene matches: 11. CDR3 in DNA: TGCAGTGCTCCCCGACGGGCTAGCGGGGGGAACAATGAGCAGTTCTTC. As protein: CSAPRRASGGNNEQFF.

V usage is TRBV5-1 and J usage is TRBJ1-6; D might be TRBD1 (6 bases). CDR1 is SGHRS and CDR2 is YFSETQ in the germline V gene. The CDR3 is 21 residues long. V lost 4 bases and J lost 0, with 26 bases in between. The CDR3 is CASSPLGADSHMSSYNSPLHF. The CDR3 DNA reads as TGCGCCAGCAGCCCCTTGGGAGCGGACAGCCATATGAGCTCCTATAATTCACCCCTCCACTTT.

This sequence joins TRBV20-1 and TRBJ2-3; D might be TRBD1 (5 bases). The CDR3 is made up of 13 amino acids. Germline CDR1 and CDR2: DFQATT and SNEGSKA (reference sequence). Trimming took off 1 base at V and 3 bases at J, with 8 bases between the two ends. CDR3 DNA: TGCAGTGCTAGAGGACAGTTAACAGATACGCAGTATTTT. Amino acids: CSARGQLTDTQYF.

This clonotype appeared many times. The chain has TRBV10-3 and TRBJ2-7, with TRBD1 as a possible D gene (5 bases). With 9 bases removed from V and 0 bases from J, the gap between germline ends came to 12 bases. Germline V lookup: CDR1 ENHRY, CDR2 SYGVKD. This CDR3 region has 13 residues. The CDR3 sequence: CAIRQIYSYEQYF. The CDR3 nucleotides are TGTGCCATTAGACAGATCTACTCCTACGAGCAGTACTTC.

At least ten counts were recorded for this clonotype. This chain uses TRBV20-1 with TRBJ1-5, with D possibly TRBD1 on 6 matching bases. This CDR3 spans 13 amino acids. Germline CDR1 reads DFQATT; CDR2 reads SNEGSKA (reference sequence). Trimming took 0 bases from V and 4 from J, leaving 7 bases between them. The CDR3 here is CSARETGNQPQHF. Written as DNA, the CDR3 is TGCAGTGCTAGAGAGACAGGTAATCAGCCCCAGCATTTT.

In its sample, this clonotype was seen many times. This chain uses TRBV5-1 with TRBJ2-7, with D uncertain. CDR1 SGHRS and CDR2 YFSETQ come from the germline V gene. The CDR3 spans 15 residues. Trimming pared 0 bases from V and 3 bases from J, leaving 13 bases between. CDR3 DNA: TGCGCCAGCAGCTTGGGGCATCGAGATATCTACGAGCAGTACTTC. Translation: CASSLGHRDIYEQYF. Full variable domain (outside the CDR3, taken from reference TRBV5-1 and TRBJ2-7): KAGVTQTPRYLIKTRGQQVTLSCSPISGHRSVSWYQQTPGQGLQFLFEYFSETQRNKGNFPGRFSGRQFSNSRSEMNVSTLELGDSALYLCASSLGHRDIYEQYFGPGTRLTVT.

In this sample, this clonotype turned up a few times. V usage is TRBV7-6 and J usage is TRBJ1-1; D is undetermined. This CDR3 spans 15 amino acids. Looked up from germline, CDR1 is SGHVS and CDR2 is FNYEAQ. Between the trimmed V and J ends, which lost 5 bases and 1 base, there was a span of 14 bases. The CDR3: CASSPTVRKNTEAFF. CDR3 nucleotide sequence: TGTGCCAGCAGCCCTACCGTCAGAAAGAACACTGAAGCTTTCTTT.

This clonotype was recorded a few times. The V call is TRBV7-8, the J call TRBJ2-7; 9 bases align to TRBD1. Germline V gene lookup returns CDR1 SGHVS and CDR2 FQNEAQ. This CDR3 is built from 16 residues. V was clipped by 5 bases and J by 0 bases; unmatched bases: 8. The CDR3 sequence: CASSRIDRGTSYEQYF. The CDR3 DNA follows: TGTGCCAGCAGCCGAATCGACAGGGGGACCTCCTACGAGCAGTACTTC.

This clonotype showed up many times. The chain uses TRBV9 and TRBJ2-2; tentatively, D is TRBD2 (6 bases). Germline CDR1 is SGDLS and CDR2 is YYNGEE. Between the trimmed V and J ends, which lost 2 bases and 4 bases, there was a span of 15 bases. The CDR3 runs to 16 residues. CDR3 region: CASSVSYGRATGELFF. The CDR3 DNA is TGTGCCAGCAGCGTCTCTTACGGGAGAGCCACCGGGGAGCTGTTTTTT.

This clonotype was seen repeatedly, ten times or more. This chain connects TRBV7-2 to TRBJ2-2, with D possibly being TRBD1 (6 bases). V was cut by 5 bases and J by 6 bases, with 10 bases left in between. From germline, CDR1 is SGHTA and CDR2 FQGNSA. The CDR3 covers 13 residues. Here the CDR3 reads CASSPRGPGELFF. The CDR3, as DNA: TGTGCCAGCAGCCCCAGGGGACCCGGGGAGCTGTTTTTT.

The chain couples TRBV7-2 to TRBJ2-5; D remains ambiguous. This CDR3 comprises 13 residues. V lost 2 bases and J 1 base, leaving 5 bases between the germline ends. Germline V gene sequence: CDR1 SGHTA, CDR2 FQGNSA. CDR3: CASSLYLQETQYF. For the CDR3, the DNA is TGTGCCAGCAGCTTATACCTCCAAGAGACCCAGTACTTC.

About this clonotype: A much larger clone differs by one base, so this may be a read error. The rearrangement links TRBV19 to TRBJ1-4; TRBD1 aligns across 7 bases. The CDR3 is 15 amino acids. In germline, CDR1 is LNHDA, CDR2 SQIVND (reference sequence). Here the CDR3 DNA reads TGTGCCAGTAGCGCGACAGGGCCAACTAATGGAAAACTGTTTTTT. As protein: CASSATGPTNGKLFF.

The chain carries TRBV5-5 and TRBJ1-2; no clear D. The V and J ends lost 5 bases and 6 bases respectively, with 17 bases between them. The germline V gene encodes CDR1 SGHKS and CDR2 YYEKEE (reference sequence). The CDR3 spans 14 residues. This CDR3 is CASRTGSPRNGYTF. The CDR3 region has the DNA TGTGCCAGCAGAACGGGCTCACCGAGGAATGGCTACACCTTC. The complete variable domain, with remaining parts taken from reference TRBV5-5 and TRBJ1-2, reads DAGVTQSPTHLIKTRGQQVTLRCSPISGHKSVSWYQQVLGQGPQFIFQYYEKEERGRGNFPDRFSARQFPNYSSELNVNALLLGDSALYLCASRTGSPRNGYTFGSGTRLTVV.

This clonotype has just a few counts. The chain uses TRBV14 and TRBJ2-3; 14 bases match TRBD2. J was trimmed by 4 bases and V by 0 bases; bases with no gene match: 15. CDR3 length equals 21 residues. Germline V gene lookup returns CDR1 SGHDN and CDR2 FVKESK. The CDR3 loop is CASSQEGDEGTSGRPPDTQYF. As DNA, the CDR3 is TGTGCCAGCAGCCAAGAGGGGGACGAGGGGACTAGCGGGAGACCTCCAGATACGCAGTATTTT.

This clonotype appeared many times. This rearrangement joins TRBV20-1 to TRBJ2-1; 12 bases are shared with TRBD2. The CDR3 runs to 14 residues. With 4 bases clipped from V and 9 bases from J, the junction kept 7 bases outside the gene matches. CDR1 and CDR2 (germline): DFQATT, SNEGSKA (reference sequence). The chain's CDR3 is CSATSGRAVVEQFF. The CDR3 DNA is TGCAGTGCTACTAGCGGGAGGGCCGTCGTTGAGCAGTTCTTC.

This chain links TRBV23-1 with TRBJ1-5, with no clear D. TRBV23-1 is classed as an ORF, of uncertain function. V lost 7 bases and J lost 9, with 10 bases in between. This CDR3 spans 11 amino acids. CDR3 loop: CASNGLWPQHF. DNA of the CDR3: TGCGCCAGCAACGGGTTATGGCCCCAGCATTTT.

In this sample, this clonotype turned up many times. This chain uses TRBV5-1 with TRBJ1-1; 7 nucleotides line up with TRBD1. CDR1 is SGHRS and CDR2 is YFSETQ in the germline V gene. The CDR3 has 15 amino acids. J lost 6 bases, V lost 0 bases, and 8 bases had no gene match. CDR3 amino acids: CASSLADREGAEAFF. The CDR3 DNA is TGCGCCAGCAGCTTGGCAGACAGGGAAGGCGCTGAAGCTTTCTTT.

This clonotype was seen many times. V gene TRBV28 combines with J gene TRBJ1-5; TRBD1 is a possible D gene (5 bases). The CDR3 extends over 12 amino acids. From germline, CDR1 is MDHEN and CDR2 SYDVKM. Trimming removed 8 bases from V and 6 bases from J, with 11 bases in between. The CDR3 protein is CASHAGFQPQHF. In DNA, the CDR3 is TGTGCCAGCCACGCAGGGTTTCAGCCCCAGCATTTT.

This clonotype was found a few times. The rearrangement joins TRBV7-6 to TRBJ2-1; 8 bases are a match to TRBD2. The germline V gene has CDR1 SGHVS and CDR2 FNYEAQ. Trimming cost V 1 base and J 0 bases; bases outside gene matches: 8. The CDR3 consists of 18 residues. The CDR3, as DNA: TGTGCCAGCAGCTTAGATGCCGGGGGGGCCAGCTCCTACAATGAGCAGTTCTTC. This sequence encodes CASSLDAGGASSYNEQFF.